This TCR beta chain was found in a study of T cells after yellow fever vaccination. In the study overall: Low-cell-number fractions were prepared with SMART-Seq v4 Ultra Low Input. Study-wide results and caveats: Peaking faster, on day 5 versus 15, the secondary response was nonetheless weaker.

This clonotype was counted ten times or more. Antigen: not known. TCRdb reprocessed the 5' RACE reads with MiXCR, giving one entry per CDR3 protein. The sample holds over 100,000 distinct CDR3 sequences, 7% to 8.5% seen once. The specimen was CD8+ T cells sorted from PBMCs, collected 45 days after the yellow fever booster vaccination. This receptor was taken from a man aged 30 to 45 who received the YFV17D yellow fever vaccine.

The CDR3 spells CASRSDTVRETQYF. In DNA, the CDR3 is TGTGCCAGCAGATCGGACACGGTTCGGGAGACCCAGTACTTC. The genes are TRBV7-6 and TRBJ2-5; a weak D match, TRBD1 (5 bases). Trimming stripped 6 bases from V and 5 bases from J, with 16 bases between. Germline V gives CDR1 SGHVS, CDR2 FNYEAQ. This CDR3 has 14 residues.